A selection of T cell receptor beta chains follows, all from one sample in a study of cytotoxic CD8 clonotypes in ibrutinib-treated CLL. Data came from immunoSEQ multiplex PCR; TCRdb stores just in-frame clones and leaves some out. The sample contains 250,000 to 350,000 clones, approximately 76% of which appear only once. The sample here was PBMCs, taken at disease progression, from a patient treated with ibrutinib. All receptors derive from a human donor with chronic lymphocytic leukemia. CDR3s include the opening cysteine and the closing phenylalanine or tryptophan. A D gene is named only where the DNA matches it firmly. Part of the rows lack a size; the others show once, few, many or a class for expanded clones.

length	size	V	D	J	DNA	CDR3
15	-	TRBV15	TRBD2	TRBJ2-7	TGTGCCACCAGCAGAGCACGGCGGGAGCGGGACGAGCAGTACTTC	CATSRARRERDEQYF
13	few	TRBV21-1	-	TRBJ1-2	TGTGCCAGCAGGGCGACAGGGGATTATGGCTACACCTTC	CASRATGDYGYTF
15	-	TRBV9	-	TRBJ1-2	TGTGCCAGCAGCGTAGCGATAGGGGGAATTTCTGGCTACACCTTC	CASSVAIGGISGYTF
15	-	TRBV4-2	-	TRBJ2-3	TGTGCCAGCAGCCTTCGACAGGCTAGCACAGATACGCAGTATTTT	CASSLRQASTDTQYF
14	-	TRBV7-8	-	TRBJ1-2	TGTGCCAGCAGCTCGTTCGATTGGAACTATGGCTACACCTTC	CASSSFDWNYGYTF
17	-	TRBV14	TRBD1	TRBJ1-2	TGTGCCAGCAGCCCAATCCCAGATAGGACAGGGCGTATCGGCTACACCTTC	CASSPIPDRTGRIGYTF
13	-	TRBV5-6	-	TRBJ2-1	TGTGCCAGCAGCTTGGTAGGTTCGGCCCCGCAGGTCTTC	CASSLVGSAPQVF
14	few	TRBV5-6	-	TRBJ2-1	TGTGCCAGCAGCTTGGCTGACCTGTACAATGAGCAGTTCTTC	CASSLADLYNEQFF
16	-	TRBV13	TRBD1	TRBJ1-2	TGTGCCAGCAGCCCTGTCCCGGGACAGGGAAACTATGGCTACACCTTC	CASSPVPGQGNYGYTF
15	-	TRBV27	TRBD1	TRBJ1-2	TGTGCCAGCAGTTCCTCCGGGACAGGGTGGGATGGCTACACCTTC	CASSSSGTGWDGYTF
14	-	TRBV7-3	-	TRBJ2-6	TGTGCCAGCTCTAGGGGCTCTGGGGCCAACGTCCTGACTTTC	CASSRGSGANVLTF
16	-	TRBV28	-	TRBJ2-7	TGTGCCAGCAGTTTATGGAGTAGGGGGACCCCCTACGAGCAGTACTTC	CASSLWSRGTPYEQYF
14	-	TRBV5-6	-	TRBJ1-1	TGTGCCAGCAGCTTGGGGGGTAGGAACACTGAAGCTTTCTTT	CASSLGGRNTEAFF
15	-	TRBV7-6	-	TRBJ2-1	TGTGCCAGCAGCTTGGGTGACAATCCCTACAATGAGCAGTTCTTC	CASSLGDNPYNEQFF
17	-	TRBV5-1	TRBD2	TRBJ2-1	TGCGCCAGCAGCTTCCTCCGGACTAGCGGGGGCTACAATGAGCAGTTCTTC	CASSFLRTSGGYNEQFF